Presented here are 14 T cell receptor beta chains from one specimen sequenced in a study of T cells in Graves' hyperthyroidism and ophthalmopathy. Template material for amplifying TCR beta CDR3 regions consisted of RNA transcripts. RT-PCR in the first round (using the HTBI primer set) targeted the TCR CDR3. TCRdb called the multiplex PCR reads again in MiXCR, with one record for every CDR3 protein. The sample contains about 560,000 distinct CDR3 sequences, 16% of which appear only once. Sequenced sample: blood. The receptors stem from a woman between 18 and 30 years old with Graves' hyperthyroidism.

Comments on this clonotype: Sequence at one end of the junction differs from germline and may be a read error. J is TRBJ1-5 and V is TRBV12-3 or TRBV12-4, with D unresolved. The CDR3 contains 15 residues. The DNA for the CDR3 is TGTGCCAGCAGTTCAATGGGGTTTGGCAATCAGACCCAGCATTTT. Translated: CASSSMGFGNQTQHF.

This clonotype has ten or more counts. This chain joins TRBV13 and TRBJ1-4; 7 nucleotides align to TRBD1. After removal of 5 bases from V and 8 bases from J, the junction contained 5 bases not matched to a gene. The CDR3 consists of 13 residues. Germline assignment: CDR1 PRHDT and CDR2 FYEKMQ (reference sequence). The chain's CDR3 is CASSIDRDEKLFF. CDR3 sequence (DNA): TGTGCCAGCAGCATCGACAGGGACGAAAAACTGTTTTTT.

This rearrangement joins TRBV7-9 to TRBJ2-1; TRBD2 matches 9 bases. V shed 2 bases, J shed 0 bases, and the junction held 20 bases outside the gene matches. The CDR3 covers 22 residues. Per germline, CDR1 SEHNR and CDR2 FQNEAQ (reference sequence). In nucleotides, the CDR3 is TGTGCCAGCAGCTTAAAGGGCTCTTTCGTTAGCGGGAGTATTGCCTCCTACAATGAGCAGTTCTTC. Its translation: CASSLKGSFVSGSIASYNEQFF.

In this sample, this clonotype turned up a few times. This sequence joins TRBV19 and TRBJ2-2; TRBD2 matches 7 bases. CDR3 length: 15 residues. Trimming removed 7 bases from V and 7 bases from J; junction bases left unmatched: 12. CDR1 and CDR2 (germline): LNHDA, SQIVND (reference sequence). The CDR3 loop reads CASIPPGGSLGELFF. CDR3 coding DNA: TGTGCCAGTATACCTCCCGGGGGGTCGCTCGGGGAGCTGTTTTTT.

The chain has TRBV4-3 and TRBJ2-5, with 7 bases lining up with TRBD1. The V gene's germline CDR1 is LGHNA and CDR2 YSLEER. The J segment lost 2 bases and the V segment lost 1 base, leaving 13 bases of the junction unmatched. The CDR3 has 18 amino acids. The CDR3 coding sequence is TGCGCCAGCAGCCAAGCAGCCAGGGGGAGCGCCGATCAAGAGACCCAGTACTTC. Its translation: CASSQAARGSADQETQYF.

This clonotype has more than one count but fewer than ten. The chain joins TRBV9 to TRBJ2-1; 7 bases align to TRBD2. Trimming at V came to 3 bases and at J to 2 bases, leaving 8 bases not matched to a gene. Germline CDR1 reads SGDLS; CDR2 reads YYNGEE. The CDR3 is 16 amino acids. The CDR3 reads CASSGDGTNAYNEQFF. Written as DNA, the CDR3 is TGTGCCAGCAGCGGAGACGGGACTAACGCCTACAATGAGCAGTTCTTC.

This rearrangement joins TRBV20-1 to TRBJ2-5, with D maybe TRBD2 (6 bases). The CDR3 loop spans 15 amino acids. Germline loops: CDR1 DFQATT, CDR2 SNEGSKA (reference sequence). The V end was cut by 0 bases, the J end by 2 bases, with 13 bases between. DNA of the CDR3: TGCAGTGCTAGAGAGGCGCATAGCGGACAAGAGACCCAGTACTTC. This gives the protein CSAREAHSGQETQYF.

The V call is TRBV6-2 or TRBV6-3, the J call TRBJ2-3, with TRBD2 matching over 10 bases. The CDR3 has 16 amino acids. Germline V gene data show CDR1 as MNHEY and CDR2 as SVGEGT. V dropped 5 bases and J dropped 2; count of bases not matched to a gene: 7. The CDR3 nucleotides are TGTGCCAGCAGTCGACTAGCGGGTATTGTCACAGATACGCAGTATTTT. Translated: CASSRLAGIVTDTQYF.

The chain links TRBV7-3 to TRBJ2-7; D is unresolved. CDR1 is SGHTA and CDR2 is FQGTGA in the germline V gene. Trimming left V 10 bases short and J 2 bases short, with 21 bases between. This CDR3 has 15 residues. The CDR3 is CATHEQRVTPYEQYF. CDR3 nucleotide sequence: TGTGCCACCCACGAACAGCGAGTGACGCCCTACGAGCAGTACTTC. The full variable domain, completed using reference TRBV7-3 and TRBJ2-7, is GAGVSQTPSNKVTEKGKYVELRCDPISGHTALYWYRQSLGQGPEFLIYFQGTGAADDSGLPNDRFFAVRPEGSVSTLKIQRTERGDSAVYLCATHEQRVTPYEQYFGPGTRLTVT.

The rearrangement uses TRBV5-4 and TRBJ2-4; D is undetermined. Germline V CDR1 and CDR2: SGHNT, YYREEE (reference sequence). The CDR3 sequence is 11 residues long. V was cut by 3 bases and J by 9 bases, with 7 bases left in between. The CDR3 sequence is CASSWGGIQYF. The CDR3 DNA sequence: TGTGCCAGCAGCTGGGGTGGCATTCAGTACTTC.

The chain has TRBV6-4 and TRBJ2-7, with TRBD1 matching 11 bases. V lost 5 bases and J lost 9; bases outside the gene matches: 6. Germline assignment: CDR1 MRHNA and CDR2 SNTAGT. CDR3 length: 13 amino acids. The CDR3 coding sequence is TGTGCCAGCAGTAATACCGGGACAGGGGGGCAGTACTTC. This encodes CASSNTGTGGQYF.

This clonotype showed up just a few times. J is TRBJ2-3 and V is TRBV20-1; D is unresolved. V was trimmed by 5 bases and J by 4 bases, leaving 13 bases between them. Germline V gene sequence: CDR1 DFQATT, CDR2 SNEGSKA (reference sequence). The CDR3 loop spans 13 amino acids. The CDR3 DNA follows: TGCAGTGCTCCCTCAGGTAGTGCAGATACGCAGTATTTT. It yields the protein CSAPSGSADTQYF.

This clonotype was found once. The V and J genes are TRBV4-2 and TRBJ2-6, with 8 bases fitting TRBD1. After removal of 4 bases from V and 1 base from J, the junction contained 9 bases not matched to a gene. The CDR3 is 18 residues long. Germline V gives CDR1 LGHNA, CDR2 YNFKEQ. In nucleotides, the CDR3 is TGTGCCAGCAGCCGAGAGGGACAGGCGTCGTCTGGGGCCAACGTCCTGACTTTC. It translates to CASSREGQASSGANVLTF.

The rearrangement links TRBV5-1 to TRBJ2-3; D ambiguous. With 0 bases removed from V and 2 bases from J, the gap between germline ends came to 7 bases. The germline CDR1 and CDR2 sequences are SGHRS and YFSETQ. The CDR3 is 14 residues long. CDR3 sequence: CASSLGGHTDTQYF. The CDR3 region has the DNA TGCGCCAGCAGCTTGGGAGGTCACACAGATACGCAGTATTTT.